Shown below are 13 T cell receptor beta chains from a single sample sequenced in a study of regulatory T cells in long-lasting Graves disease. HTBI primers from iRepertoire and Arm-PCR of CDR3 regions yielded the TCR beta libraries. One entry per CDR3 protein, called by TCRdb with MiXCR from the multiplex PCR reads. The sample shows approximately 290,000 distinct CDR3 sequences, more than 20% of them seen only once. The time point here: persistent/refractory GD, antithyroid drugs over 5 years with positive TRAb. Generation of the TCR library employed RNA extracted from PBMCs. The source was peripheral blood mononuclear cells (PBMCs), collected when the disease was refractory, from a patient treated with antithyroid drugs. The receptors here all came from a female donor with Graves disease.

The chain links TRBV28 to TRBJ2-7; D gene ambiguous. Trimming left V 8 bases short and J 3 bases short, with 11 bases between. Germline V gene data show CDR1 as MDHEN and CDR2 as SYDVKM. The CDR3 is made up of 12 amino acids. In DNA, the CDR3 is TGTGCCAGCGCCACAAGGGACTACGAGCAGTACTTC. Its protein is CASATRDYEQYF.

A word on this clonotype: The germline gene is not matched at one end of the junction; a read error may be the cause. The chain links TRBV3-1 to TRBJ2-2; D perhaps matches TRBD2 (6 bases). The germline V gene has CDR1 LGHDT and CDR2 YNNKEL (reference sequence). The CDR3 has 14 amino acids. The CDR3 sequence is CASSVSGNTGELSF. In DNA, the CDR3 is TGTGCCAGCAGCGTTAGCGGAAACACCGGGGAGCTGTCTTTT.

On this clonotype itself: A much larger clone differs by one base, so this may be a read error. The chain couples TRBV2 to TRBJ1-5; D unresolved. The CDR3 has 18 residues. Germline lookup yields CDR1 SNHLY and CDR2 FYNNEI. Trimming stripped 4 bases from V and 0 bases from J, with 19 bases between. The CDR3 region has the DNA TGTGCCAGCAGTGGAGCGGCAGATTCAGCACCTAGCAATCAGCCCCAGCATTTT. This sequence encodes CASSGAADSAPSNQPQHF.

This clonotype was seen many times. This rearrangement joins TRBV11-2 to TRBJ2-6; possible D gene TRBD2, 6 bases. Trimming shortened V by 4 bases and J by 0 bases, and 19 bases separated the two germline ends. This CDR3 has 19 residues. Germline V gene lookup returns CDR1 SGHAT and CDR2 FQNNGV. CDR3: CASSSRRAGLSSGANVLTF. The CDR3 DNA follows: TGTGCCAGCAGCTCTCGGAGAGCGGGTTTAAGCTCTGGGGCCAACGTCCTGACTTTC.

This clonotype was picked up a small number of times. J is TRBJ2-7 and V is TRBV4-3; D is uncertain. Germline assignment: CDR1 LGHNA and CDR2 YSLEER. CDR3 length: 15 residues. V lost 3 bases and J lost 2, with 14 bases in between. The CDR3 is CASSQRLGPPYEQYF. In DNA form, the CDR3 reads TGCGCCAGCAGCCAGCGACTTGGACCTCCCTACGAGCAGTACTTC.

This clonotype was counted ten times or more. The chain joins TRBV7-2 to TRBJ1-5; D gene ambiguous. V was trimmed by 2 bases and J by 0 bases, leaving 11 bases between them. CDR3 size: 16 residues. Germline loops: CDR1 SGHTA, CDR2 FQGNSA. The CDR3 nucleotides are TGTGCCAGCAGCTTACTTGGCGGCTATAGCAATCAGCCCCAGCATTTT. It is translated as CASSLLGGYSNQPQHF.

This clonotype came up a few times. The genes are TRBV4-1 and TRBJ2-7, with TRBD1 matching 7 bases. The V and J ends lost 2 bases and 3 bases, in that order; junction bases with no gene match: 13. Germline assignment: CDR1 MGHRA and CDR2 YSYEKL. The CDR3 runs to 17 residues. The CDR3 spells CASSQLGSIGQDYEQYF. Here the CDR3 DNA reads TGCGCCAGCAGCCAATTGGGCTCAATCGGACAGGACTACGAGCAGTACTTC.

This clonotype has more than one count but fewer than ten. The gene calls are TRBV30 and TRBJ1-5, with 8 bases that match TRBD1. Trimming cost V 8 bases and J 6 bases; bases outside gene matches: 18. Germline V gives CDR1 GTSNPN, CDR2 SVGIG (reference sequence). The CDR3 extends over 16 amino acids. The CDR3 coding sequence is TGTGCCCGTACCCGACAGGGGCTACTCCCCACTCAGCCCCAGCATTTT. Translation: CARTRQGLLPTQPQHF.

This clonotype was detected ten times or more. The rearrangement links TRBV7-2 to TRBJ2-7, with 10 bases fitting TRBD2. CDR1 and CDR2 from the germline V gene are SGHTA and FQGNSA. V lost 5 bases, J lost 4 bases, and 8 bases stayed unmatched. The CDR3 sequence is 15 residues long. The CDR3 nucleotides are TGTGCCAGCAGCGCGACTAGCGGGTTCGCTTACGAGCAGTACTTC. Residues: CASSATSGFAYEQYF.

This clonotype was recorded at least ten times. CDR3 protein: CSAVQGGEASNQPQHF. The CDR3 region has the DNA TGCAGTGCCGTACAGGGTGGGGAGGCTAGCAATCAGCCCCAGCATTTT. The chain employs TRBV20-1 and TRBJ1-5; tentatively, D is TRBD1 (6 bases). The CDR3 is made up of 16 amino acids. Between the trimmed V and J ends, which lost 6 bases and 0 bases, there was a span of 18 bases. CDR1 is DFQATT, CDR2 SNEGSKA, per germline (reference sequence).

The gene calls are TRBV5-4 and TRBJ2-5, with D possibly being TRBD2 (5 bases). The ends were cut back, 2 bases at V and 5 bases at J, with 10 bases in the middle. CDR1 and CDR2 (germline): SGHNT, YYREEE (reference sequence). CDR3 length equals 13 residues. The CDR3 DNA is TGTGCCAGCAGCTTTCCCCTAGCCGAGACCCAGTACTTC. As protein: CASSFPLAETQYF.

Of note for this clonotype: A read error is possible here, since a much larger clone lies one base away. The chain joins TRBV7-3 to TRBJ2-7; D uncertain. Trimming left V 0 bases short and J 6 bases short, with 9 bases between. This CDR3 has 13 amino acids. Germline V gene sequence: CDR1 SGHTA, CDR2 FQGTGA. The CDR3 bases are TGTGCCAGCAGCTTAACCACAACACGCGAGCAGTACTTC. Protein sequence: CASSLTTTREQYF.

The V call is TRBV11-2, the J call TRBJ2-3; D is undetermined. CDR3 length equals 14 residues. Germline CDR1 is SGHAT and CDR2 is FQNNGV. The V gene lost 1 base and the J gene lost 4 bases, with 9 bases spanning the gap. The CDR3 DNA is TGTGCCAGCAGCTTAGCTTTTAGACCAGATACGCAGTATTTT. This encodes CASSLAFRPDTQYF.